Below are 31 T cell receptor beta chains sequenced from a single sample in a study of human T cells and chemical hapten exposure. TCRdb recomputed calls from the RACE reads with MiXCR, one row per CDR3 protein. This table has 85,000 to 95,000 distinct CDR3 sequences, 9.5% to 12% appearing once. The time point here: patch test 2, 6 weeks after DPC sensitization. Specified treatment: therapeutic diphenylcyclopropenone sensitization with weekly scalp DPC. This material consisted of whole blood, taken in connection with sensitization to the hapten diphenylcyclopropenone (DPC). The receptors derive from a middle-aged man with alopecia areata. Some clones in this sample may be carry-over from other donors' samples.

The chain couples TRBV19 to TRBJ2-6, with 8 nucleotides matching TRBD1. The CDR3 runs 17 residues. Germline V gene data show CDR1 as LNHDA and CDR2 as SQIVND (reference sequence). J gave up 1 base and V 2 bases, and 4 bases lay outside the gene matches. CDR3 residues: CASSIIGQGSGANVLTF. CDR3 nucleotides: TGTGCCAGTAGTATAATAGGACAGGGATCTGGGGCCAACGTCCTGACTTTC.

The table lists this clonotype with many counts. V usage is TRBV12-3 or TRBV12-4 and J usage is TRBJ2-1, with D possibly called TRBD1 or TRBD2 (7 bases each). The CDR3 is 15 residues long. Trimming stripped 4 bases from V and 6 bases from J, with 16 bases between. The chain's CDR3 is CASSSQGGLSNEQFF. The DNA for the CDR3 is TGTGCCAGCAGTTCTCAGGGGGGGCTTAGCAATGAGCAGTTCTTC.

The chain links TRBV9 to TRBJ2-1; 7 bases align to TRBD2. Germline CDR1 is SGDLS and CDR2 is YYNGEE. The CDR3 consists of 17 residues. V lost 0 bases and J lost 5; bases outside the gene matches: 11. The CDR3 DNA reads TGTGCCAGCAGCGTAGCTCCCAGGACTAGAATACACAATGAGCAGTTCTTC. As protein: CASSVAPRTRIHNEQFF. Full variable domain (rest looked up from reference TRBV9 and TRBJ2-1): DSGVTQTPKHLITATGQRVTLRCSPRSGDLSVYWYQQSLDQGLQFLIQYYNGEERAKGNILERFSAQQFPDLHSELNLSSLELGDSALYFCASSVAPRTRIHNEQFFGPGTRLTVL.

Many counts were recorded for this clonotype. This chain joins TRBV14 and TRBJ1-3; D gene unclear. This CDR3 is built from 15 residues. Germline V lookup: CDR1 SGHDN, CDR2 FVKESK. V was cut by 3 bases and J by 2 bases, with 11 bases left in between. The CDR3, as DNA: TGTGCCAGCAGCCATCGGGGAGGACCTGGAAACACCATATATTTT. Its protein product is CASSHRGGPGNTIYF. The variable domain in full, with the rest retrieved from reference TRBV14 and TRBJ1-3, is EAGVTQFPSHSVIEKGQTVTLRCDPISGHDNLYWYRRVMGKEIKFLLHFVKESKQDESGMPNNRFLAERTGGTYSTLKVQPAELEDSGVYFCASSHRGGPGNTIYFGEGSWLTVV.

This clonotype was seen a few times. The J gene is TRBJ2-5, the V gene TRBV5-1; D remains ambiguous. The V and J ends lost 1 base and 2 bases respectively, with 9 bases between them. This CDR3 comprises 14 residues. Germline loops: CDR1 SGHRS, CDR2 YFSETQ. Here the CDR3 DNA reads TGCGCCAGCAGCTTGCGCACTAATCAAGAGACCCAGTACTTC. Protein sequence: CASSLRTNQETQYF. Using reference TRBV5-1 and TRBJ2-5 for the parts outside the CDR3, the full variable domain is KAGVTQTPRYLIKTRGQQVTLSCSPISGHRSVSWYQQTPGQGLQFLFEYFSETQRNKGNFPGRFSGRQFSNSRSEMNVSTLELGDSALYLCASSLRTNQETQYFGPGTRLLVL.

The V call is TRBV6-2 or TRBV6-3, the J call TRBJ2-2, with 7 positions matching TRBD1. Germline loops: CDR1 MNHEY, CDR2 SVGEGT. V dropped 7 bases and J dropped 3; count of bases not matched to a gene: 5. The CDR3 is made up of 14 amino acids. The CDR3 is CASTPTGYTGELFF. The CDR3 bases are TGTGCCAGCACCCCGACAGGGTACACCGGGGAGCTGTTTTTT.

This clonotype has just a few counts. This sequence joins TRBV5-1 and TRBJ1-5, with no clear D. Germline V gives CDR1 SGHRS, CDR2 YFSETQ. The CDR3 sequence is 14 residues long. The germline V and J ends were trimmed by 0 bases and 7 bases, with 11 bases remaining between them. This chain's CDR3 is CASSLGGGQQPQHF. The CDR3 DNA reads as TGCGCCAGCAGCTTGGGCGGTGGGCAGCAGCCCCAGCATTTT.

This clonotype was seen more than once but under ten times. The chain uses TRBV29-1 and TRBJ1-1; TRBD1 agrees at 7 bases. V gave up 8 bases and J gave up 11 bases; unmatched junction bases: 20. The CDR3 spans 14 residues. Germline assignment: CDR1 SQVTM and CDR2 ANQGSEA. DNA for the CDR3: TGCAGCCGTTTAGGCCTGGGAGGGGGCCAGGAGGCTTTCTTT. This encodes CSRLGLGGGQEAFF.

This clonotype showed up just a few times. CDR3 DNA sequence: TGCGCCAGCAGCTCCGGACTAGCGGGAGGTCTTAGGGCAGATACGCAGTATTTT. Amino acids: CASSSGLAGGLRADTQYF. The chain couples TRBV5-1 to TRBJ2-3, with 14 bases aligning to TRBD2. This CDR3 region has 18 residues. The J segment lost 4 bases and the V segment lost 3 bases, leaving 10 bases of the junction unmatched. The germline V gene has CDR1 SGHRS and CDR2 YFSETQ.

This clonotype was found a few times. The J gene is TRBJ2-5, the V gene TRBV19; the match to TRBD2 covers 8 bases. Looked up from germline, CDR1 is LNHDA and CDR2 is SQIVND (reference sequence). V was clipped by 4 bases and J by 5 bases; unmatched bases: 15. The CDR3 has 17 amino acids. The CDR3 spells CASSKGFSGKAGETQYF. The CDR3 nucleotides are TGTGCCAGTAGTAAGGGTTTTAGCGGGAAAGCCGGCGAGACCCAGTACTTC.

The chain is built from TRBV7-9 and TRBJ1-1; 8 positions agree with TRBD1. CDR1 SEHNR and CDR2 FQNEAQ come from the germline V gene (reference sequence). The CDR3 spans 18 residues. V trimming: 7 bases; J trimming: 1 base; junction bases outside the gene matches: 17. The CDR3 coding sequence is TGTGCCAGCAATCTCCCAGGACAGGGTCTTAGCGAGAACACTGAAGCTTTCTTT. Amino acid sequence: CASNLPGQGLSENTEAFF. The full variable domain, with the rest looked up from reference TRBV7-9 and TRBJ1-1, is DTGVSQNPRHKITKRGQNVTFRCDPISEHNRLYWYRQTLGQGPEFLTYFQNEAQLEKSRLLSDRFSAERPKGSFSTLEIQRTEQGDSAMYLCASNLPGQGLSENTEAFFGQGTRLTVV.

In its sample, this clonotype was seen a few times. The gene calls are TRBV29-1 and TRBJ2-3; D may correspond to TRBD1 or TRBD2 (5 bases each). Germline-derived CDR1 and CDR2 are SQVTM and ANQGSEA. This CDR3 has 12 residues. The V end lost 6 bases, the J end lost 8 bases, and 15 bases lay between the germline ends. This chain's CDR3 is CSVATGGGTQYF. In nucleotides, the CDR3 is TGCAGCGTGGCAACAGGTGGAGGTACGCAGTATTTT.

The sample holds many counts of this clonotype. V usage is TRBV6-2 or TRBV6-3 and J usage is TRBJ1-1, with D perhaps TRBD1 (5 bases). Trimming cost V 6 bases and J 5 bases, with 16 bases left between them. CDR1 is MNHEY and CDR2 is SVGEGT in the germline V gene. The CDR3 runs 14 residues. CDR3 sequence: CASSWAGAGTEAFF. DNA of the CDR3: TGTGCCAGCAGCTGGGCTGGGGCTGGAACTGAAGCTTTCTTT.

Ten or more counts support this clonotype. The rearrangement joins TRBV10-2 to TRBJ2-7, with 10 bases lining up with TRBD2. The CDR3 totals 14 residues. In germline, CDR1 is WSHSY, CDR2 SAAADI. V trimming: 3 bases; J trimming: 7 bases; junction bases outside the gene matches: 6. The DNA for the CDR3 is TGCGCCAGCAGTGATGGGCTAGCGGGAGCAGAGCAGTACGTC. This codes for CASSDGLAGAEQYV.

The rearrangement joins TRBV7-7 to TRBJ2-1, with 7 bases fitting TRBD1. Germline V gene lookup returns CDR1 SSHAT and CDR2 FNYEAQ (reference sequence). The CDR3 runs to 15 residues. The CDR3, as DNA: TGTGCTGGCAGCCCCTTAGGGGGCGCGAACAATGAGCAGTTCTTC. Protein: CAGSPLGGANNEQFF.

This clonotype was seen more than once but under ten times. The genes are TRBV7-3 and TRBJ1-6, with D unclear. The germline V gene has CDR1 SGHTA and CDR2 FQGTGA. Trimming removed 1 base from V and 8 bases from J, with 15 bases in between. The CDR3 runs to 16 residues. The chain's CDR3 is CASSLNGRSSDSPLHF. The CDR3 DNA reads as TGTGCCAGCAGCTTAAATGGCAGGTCGAGCGATTCACCCCTCCACTTT.

V usage is TRBV6-2 or TRBV6-3 and J usage is TRBJ2-7, with a tentative D call TRBD2 (6 bases). The germline CDR1 and CDR2 sequences are MNHEY and SVGEGT. CDR3 size: 15 residues. V was cut by 7 bases and J by 4 bases, with 20 bases left in between. CDR3: CASTDLTAGRYEQYF. The CDR3 nucleotides are TGTGCCAGCACCGACTTGACGGCAGGGAGGTACGAGCAGTACTTC.

This clonotype was detected many times. At one end, the junction sequence differs from germline, possibly due to a read error. The chain uses TRBV6-5 and TRBJ1-1, with TRBD1 matching 8 bases. Looked up from germline, CDR1 is MNHEY and CDR2 is SVGAGI. The CDR3 sequence is 15 residues long. The CDR3, as DNA: TGTGCCAGCAGTTACTCGCGACAGGGGAACTCTGAAGCTTTCTTT. As protein: CASSYSRQGNSEAFF.

This clonotype was counted ten times or more. The chain uses TRBV20-1 and TRBJ2-1; TRBD2 matches 7 bases. Germline V gene data show CDR1 as DFQATT and CDR2 as SNEGSKA (reference sequence). Trimming cost V 2 bases and J 5 bases; bases outside gene matches: 3. The CDR3 has 13 residues. The DNA for the CDR3 is TGCAGTGCTAGACAGCGGGGTAACAATGAGCAGTTCTTC. Translating it yields CSARQRGNNEQFF.

This clonotype was counted between two and nine times. V and J are TRBV29-1 and TRBJ2-1, with 7 bases fitting TRBD1. In germline, CDR1 is SQVTM, CDR2 ANQGSEA. The V segment lost 2 bases and the J segment 9 bases; nucleotides outside the gene matches: 7. The CDR3 has 13 amino acids. The DNA for the CDR3 is TGCAGCGTTGAAAGTAGGGGGCGAGGTGAGCAGTTCTTC. It yields the protein CSVESRGRGEQFF.

This clonotype was found many times. V gene TRBV5-1 combines with J gene TRBJ1-1; TRBD1 is a possible D gene (6 bases). CDR1 is SGHRS and CDR2 is YFSETQ in the germline V gene. V was pared by 0 bases and J by 4 bases, with 13 bases between. The CDR3 is made up of 15 amino acids. The CDR3 here is CASSLEQGPGTEAFF. CDR3 DNA: TGCGCCAGCAGCTTGGAGCAGGGGCCGGGCACTGAAGCTTTCTTT. Filled out from reference TRBV5-1 and TRBJ1-1, the complete variable domain reads KAGVTQTPRYLIKTRGQQVTLSCSPISGHRSVSWYQQTPGQGLQFLFEYFSETQRNKGNFPGRFSGRQFSNSRSEMNVSTLELGDSALYLCASSLEQGPGTEAFFGQGTRLTVV.

The chain has TRBV14 and TRBJ1-6, with 7 positions matching TRBD1. With V trimmed by 4 bases and J by 8 bases, 8 bases remained unmatched. This CDR3 contains 15 residues. Germline-derived CDR1 and CDR2 are SGHDN and FVKESK. The CDR3 DNA follows: TGTGCCAGCAGCCGGAGACAGGGAGGGGATTCACCCCTCCACTTT. Translating it yields CASSRRQGGDSPLHF.

At least ten counts were recorded for this clonotype. The rearrangement uses TRBV6-5 and TRBJ2-3; 7 bases fit TRBD2. The CDR3 is made up of 15 amino acids. V shed 8 bases and J 5 bases; nucleotides not matched to a gene: 13. Germline loops: CDR1 MNHEY, CDR2 SVGAGI. The CDR3: CASLQSGRPGDTQYF. DNA for the CDR3: TGTGCCAGCCTCCAATCCGGGAGGCCGGGAGATACGCAGTATTTT.

The chain carries TRBV7-2 and TRBJ1-3, with D unclear. V dropped 1 base and J dropped 0 bases, with 7 bases sitting between them. CDR1 is SGHTA and CDR2 is FQGNSA in the germline V gene. This CDR3 is built from 15 residues. The CDR3 nucleotides read TGTGCCAGCAGCTTAGGAATGAGCTCTGGAAACACCATATATTTT. It translates to CASSLGMSSGNTIYF.

This chain connects TRBV25-1 to TRBJ2-2; the D is unclear. This CDR3 spans 15 amino acids. Germline values: CDR1 MGHDK, CDR2 SYGVNS. Trimming shortened V by 4 bases and J by 6 bases, and 15 bases separated the two germline ends. CDR3 sequence (DNA): TGTGCCAGCAGTGCCCCTGGAAGGTTACCCGGGGAGCTGTTTTTT. It yields the protein CASSAPGRLPGELFF.

With regard to this clonotype: A read error may produce the germline difference seen at one junction end. The CDR3: CTSSLRSPDTQYF. The DNA for the CDR3 is TGTACCAGCAGTTTAAGGTCCCCAGATACGCAGTATTTT. The chain links TRBV28 to TRBJ2-3; no clear D gene. Germline V gene lookup returns CDR1 MDHEN and CDR2 SYDVKM. There are 13 residues in the CDR3.

This clonotype was recorded many times. The V and J genes are TRBV11-2 and TRBJ2-3; D perhaps matches TRBD2 (5 bases). This CDR3 has 17 residues. Germline loops: CDR1 SGHAT, CDR2 FQNNGV. V gave up 2 bases and J gave up 2 bases, with 17 bases separating them. The CDR3 DNA follows: TGTGCCAGCAGCTTATGGGTTAGCGAGCTTGACACAGATACGCAGTATTTT. This gives the protein CASSLWVSELDTDTQYF. Full variable domain (outside the CDR3, taken from reference TRBV11-2 and TRBJ2-3): EAGVAQSPRYKIIEKRQSVAFWCNPISGHATLYWYQQILGQGPKLLIQFQNNGVVDDSQLPKDRFSAERLKGVDSTLKIQPAKLEDSAVYLCASSLWVSELDTDTQYFGPGTRLTVL.

This clonotype was observed a few times. The chain couples TRBV19 to TRBJ2-2, with 14 positions matching TRBD2. V was pared by 7 bases and J by 0 bases, with 13 bases of the junction left unmatched. The CDR3 totals 20 residues. Germline V gene lookup returns CDR1 LNHDA and CDR2 SQIVND (reference sequence). This CDR3 is CASTPFGLAGGRSNTGELFF. The CDR3 region has the DNA TGTGCCAGTACCCCCTTTGGACTAGCGGGAGGCCGATCGAACACCGGGGAGCTGTTTTTT.

The chain uses TRBV19 and TRBJ1-5, with a weak D call TRBD1 (5 bases). CDR3 length: 15 amino acids. Trimming left V 1 base short and J 6 bases short, with 13 bases between. From germline, CDR1 is LNHDA and CDR2 SQIVND (reference sequence). This chain's CDR3 is CASSIAQGGTQPQHF. The CDR3 coding sequence is TGTGCCAGTAGTATAGCCCAGGGTGGTACTCAGCCCCAGCATTTT.

This chain uses TRBV6-1 with TRBJ2-3; 7 bases match TRBD1. Germline assignment: CDR1 MNHNS and CDR2 SASEGT. CDR3 length: 16 amino acids. The V segment lost 5 bases and the J segment 4 bases; nucleotides outside the gene matches: 12. The DNA for the CDR3 is TGTGCCAGCAGTCAATCAGGGGGTTCGAGCTCAGATACGCAGTATTTT. This encodes CASSQSGGSSSDTQYF.

This clonotype was found many times. The chain joins TRBV29-1 to TRBJ1-1; D possibly corresponds to TRBD1 (5 bases). Trimming stripped 4 bases from V and 5 bases from J, with 14 bases between. This CDR3 contains 13 residues. The V gene's germline CDR1 is SQVTM and CDR2 ANQGSEA. CDR3 sequence (DNA): TGCAGCGTTGGCCCGGGGGGAGGAACTGAAGCTTTCTTT. This sequence encodes CSVGPGGGTEAFF.